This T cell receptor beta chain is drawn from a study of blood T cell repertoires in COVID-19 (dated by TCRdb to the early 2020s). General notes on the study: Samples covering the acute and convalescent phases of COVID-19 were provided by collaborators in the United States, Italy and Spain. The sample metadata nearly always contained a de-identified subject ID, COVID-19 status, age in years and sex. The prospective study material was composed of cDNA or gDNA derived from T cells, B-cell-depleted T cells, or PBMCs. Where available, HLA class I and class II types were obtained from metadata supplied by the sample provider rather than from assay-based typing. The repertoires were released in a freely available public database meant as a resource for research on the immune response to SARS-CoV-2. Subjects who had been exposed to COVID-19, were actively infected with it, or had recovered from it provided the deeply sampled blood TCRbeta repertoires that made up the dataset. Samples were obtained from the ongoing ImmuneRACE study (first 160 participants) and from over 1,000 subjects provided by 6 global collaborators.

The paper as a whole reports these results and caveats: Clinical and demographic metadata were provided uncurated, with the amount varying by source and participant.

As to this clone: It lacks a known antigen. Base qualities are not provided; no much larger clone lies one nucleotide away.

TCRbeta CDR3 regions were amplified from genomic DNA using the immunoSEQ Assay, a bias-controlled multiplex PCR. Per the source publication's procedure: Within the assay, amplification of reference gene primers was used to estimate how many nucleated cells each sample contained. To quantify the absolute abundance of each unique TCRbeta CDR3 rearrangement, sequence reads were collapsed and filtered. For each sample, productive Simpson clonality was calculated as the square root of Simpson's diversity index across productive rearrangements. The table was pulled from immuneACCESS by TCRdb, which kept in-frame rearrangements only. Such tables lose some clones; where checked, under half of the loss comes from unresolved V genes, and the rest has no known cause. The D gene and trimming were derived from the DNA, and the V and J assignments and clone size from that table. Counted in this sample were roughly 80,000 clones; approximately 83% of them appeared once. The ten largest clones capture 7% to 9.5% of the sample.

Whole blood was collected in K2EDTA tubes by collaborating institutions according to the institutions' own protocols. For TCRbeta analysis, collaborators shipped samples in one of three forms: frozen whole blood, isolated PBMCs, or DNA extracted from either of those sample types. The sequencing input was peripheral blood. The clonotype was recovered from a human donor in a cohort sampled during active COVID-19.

The CDR3 corresponds to CASSLGQGYNEQFF. The sequenced DNA: TGCGCCAGCAGCTTGGGACAGGGGTACAATGAGCAGTTCTTC. This chain is built from TRBV5-1 and TRBJ2-1, and TRBD1 aligns with 8 junction nucleotides. Per the germline V gene, SGHRS is the CDR1 and YFSETQ is the CDR2. From its cysteine to its phenylalanine, the CDR3 spans 14 amino acids. Solely the CDR3 DNA is kept, with 42 bases framed from the first base. From V the trimming removes 0 bases and from J it removes 4 bases, while the gene matches leave 0 bases of the junction unaccounted for.